These 19 T cell receptor beta chains share one sample of origin, sequenced in a study of PD-L1 blockade in urothelial cancer. The assay was immunoSEQ multiplex PCR, and TCRdb's table has in-frame clones only and misses some. The data show approximately 50,000 clones, around 83% seen once. Time point described: pretreatment peripheral blood. Sequencing used PBMCs, obtained around atezolizumab (anti-PD-L1) treatment. The receptors here all came from a man aged 50-60 years with urothelial cancer.

The genes are TRBV6-4 and TRBJ2-7; 12 bases are shared with TRBD1. The length of the CDR3 is 16 residues. Germline CDR1 is MRHNA and CDR2 is SNTAGT. V lost 6 bases and J lost 5; bases outside the gene matches: 11. The CDR3 is CASSRVPGQGANEQYV. The CDR3 DNA is TGTGCCAGCAGCCGGGTCCCGGGACAGGGGGCCAACGAGCAGTACGTC.

The CDR3: CASSEREAYTEAFF. Written as DNA, the CDR3 is TGTGCCAGCAGTGAAAGGGAGGCCTACACTGAAGCTTTCTTT. The rearrangement links TRBV6-1 to TRBJ1-1; D unresolved. Looked up from germline, CDR1 is MNHNS and CDR2 is SASEGT. The CDR3 is made up of 14 amino acids. Trimming pared 2 bases from V and 3 bases from J, leaving 10 bases between.

This chain connects TRBV5-1 to TRBJ2-1; D gene uncertain. V lost 5 bases and J lost 2, with 8 bases in between. Germline CDR1 is SGHRS and CDR2 is YFSETQ. This CDR3 comprises 13 residues. This CDR3 reads CASRTAPYNEQFF. The CDR3 DNA follows: TGCGCCAGCAGGACTGCACCCTACAATGAGCAGTTCTTC.

There are a few counts of this clone. The rearrangement joins TRBV6-1 to TRBJ2-2; D is unresolved. Per the germline V gene, CDR1 is MNHNS and CDR2 is SASEGT. The CDR3 has 15 amino acids. V lost 4 bases to trimming and J lost 4 bases, with 13 bases between them. Here the CDR3 reads CASSAQPSGTGELFF. In DNA form, the CDR3 reads TGTGCCAGCAGTGCCCAGCCCTCGGGCACCGGGGAGCTGTTTTTT.

This chain joins TRBV9 and TRBJ2-3; D possibly corresponds to TRBD1 (6 bases). V was trimmed by 0 bases and J by 6 bases, leaving 17 bases between them. The germline V gene encodes CDR1 SGDLS and CDR2 YYNGEE. The CDR3 totals 16 residues. The CDR3 DNA follows: TGTGCCAGCAGCGTAGGATCGACAGGTCTAGGGGATACGCAGTATTTT. Translated, it gives CASSVGSTGLGDTQYF.

CDR3 region: CASSASGGHSEKLFF. CDR3 DNA: TGTGCCAGCAGCGCGTCAGGGGGCCACTCTGAAAAACTGTTTTTT. The chain joins TRBV7-2 to TRBJ1-4; TRBD1 matches 8 bases. Trimming removed 5 bases from V and 7 bases from J; junction bases left unmatched: 9. CDR1 and CDR2 (germline): SGHTA, FQGNSA. The CDR3 runs 15 residues.

In DNA, the CDR3 is TGCAGCGTTTCTAGCGGGGGGGCCGGGGAGCTGTTTTTT. Amino acid sequence: CSVSSGGAGELFF. The chain employs TRBV29-1 and TRBJ2-2; TRBD2 aligns across 12 bases. V shed 5 bases and J 6 bases; nucleotides not matched to a gene: 1. Per germline, CDR1 SQVTM and CDR2 ANQGSEA. The CDR3 extends over 13 amino acids.

The chain recombines TRBV5-1 with TRBJ1-4; D unresolved. Looked up from germline, CDR1 is SGHRS and CDR2 is YFSETQ. This CDR3 comprises 19 residues. The V end was cut by 4 bases, the J end by 0 bases, with 22 bases between. The CDR3 is CASSLGIGSVGATNEKLFF. CDR3 DNA sequence: TGCGCCAGCAGCCTCGGGATAGGGAGCGTGGGTGCAACTAATGAAAAACTGTTTTTT.

As DNA, the CDR3 is TGTGCCAGCAGCCTTACCATTGGGACTAGCGGGGGTTCTTACGAGCAGTACGTC. Its protein product is CASSLTIGTSGGSYEQYV. V gene TRBV7-2 combines with J gene TRBJ2-7; 14 bases match TRBD2. The germline V gene has CDR1 SGHTA and CDR2 FQGNSA. This CDR3 has 18 residues. The ends lost 5 bases at V and 4 bases at J; junction bases unmatched: 13.

The rearrangement joins TRBV28 to TRBJ2-2, with D perhaps TRBD2 (7 bases). There are 17 residues in the CDR3. Trimming left V 7 bases short and J 0 bases short, with 18 bases between. Germline V gives CDR1 MDHEN, CDR2 SYDVKM. CDR3: CASIEGGMDANTGELFF. For the CDR3, the DNA is TGTGCCAGCATTGAGGGGGGGATGGACGCGAACACCGGGGAGCTGTTTTTT.

The chain couples TRBV5-6 to TRBJ1-4; 8 bases agree with TRBD1. With 0 bases clipped from V and 10 bases from J, the junction kept 8 bases outside the gene matches. CDR1 is SGHDT and CDR2 is YYEEEE in the germline V gene. There are 15 residues in the CDR3. CDR3 residues: CASSLVRQGSGKLFF. The CDR3 nucleotides read TGTGCCAGCAGCTTGGTTCGACAGGGGAGCGGAAAACTGTTTTTT.

The chain carries TRBV5-6 and TRBJ1-5; 7 positions match TRBD1. This CDR3 comprises 14 residues. The germline gives CDR1 SGHDT, CDR2 YYEEEE. J was trimmed by 5 bases and V by 4 bases; bases with no gene match: 6. The CDR3 sequence: CASSRGTGDQPQHF. As DNA, the CDR3 is TGTGCCAGCAGCCGCGGCACAGGGGATCAGCCCCAGCATTTT. Filled out from reference TRBV5-6 and TRBJ1-5, the complete variable domain reads DAGVTQSPTHLIKTRGQQVTLRCSPKSGHDTVSWYQQALGQGPQFIFQYYEEEERQRGNFPDRFSGHQFPNYSSELNVNALLLGDSALYLCASSRGTGDQPQHFGDGTRLSIL.

This clone has just one count. The genes are TRBV18 and TRBJ1-5, with D maybe TRBD1 (6 bases). The CDR3 loop spans 15 amino acids. Per germline, CDR1 KGHSH and CDR2 LQKENI. V lost 0 bases to trimming and J lost 3 bases, with 9 bases between them. The CDR3: CASSPPTGPNQPQHF. CDR3 coding DNA: TGTGCCAGCTCACCACCAACAGGGCCCAATCAGCCCCAGCATTTT. Full variable domain (outside the CDR3, taken from reference TRBV18 and TRBJ1-5): NAGVMQNPRHLVRRRGQEARLRCSPMKGHSHVYWYRQLPEEGLKFMVYLQKENIIDESGMPKERFSAEFPKEGPSILRIQQVVRGDSAAYFCASSPPTGPNQPQHFGDGTRLSIL.

The genes are TRBV27 and TRBJ1-1; weak D call: TRBD1 (6 bases). CDR1 is MNHEY and CDR2 is SMNVEV in the germline V gene (reference sequence). The CDR3 length is 12 residues. The V and J ends lost 5 bases and 4 bases respectively, with 8 bases between them. The CDR3 loop reads CASSTGTTEAFF. The CDR3 DNA sequence: TGTGCCAGCAGTACAGGGACCACTGAAGCTTTCTTT.

The chain carries TRBV9 and TRBJ1-1, with TRBD1 matching 8 bases. Germline V gene data show CDR1 as SGDLS and CDR2 as YYNGEE. The CDR3 totals 14 residues. The V segment lost 4 bases and the J segment 6 bases; nucleotides outside the gene matches: 8. The CDR3 here is CASSSDRVLAEAFF. Here the CDR3 DNA reads TGTGCCAGCAGCTCGGACAGGGTATTGGCTGAAGCTTTCTTT.

Comment on this clone: Other DNA sequences in this sample translate to the same CDR3. V gene TRBV5-1 combines with J gene TRBJ1-1, with 8 bases identical to TRBD1. The CDR3 is made up of 14 amino acids. Germline loops: CDR1 SGHRS, CDR2 YFSETQ. V gave up 4 bases and J gave up 0 bases; unmatched junction bases: 2. The CDR3 here is CASSLTGVNTEAFF. The CDR3 coding sequence is TGCGCCAGCAGCCTGACAGGGGTGAACACTGAAGCTTTCTTT.

This clone was counted a few times. The chain has TRBV2 and TRBJ1-1, with 7 positions matching TRBD1. V was pared by 7 bases and J by 0 bases, with 5 bases of the junction left unmatched. The V gene's germline CDR1 is SNHLY and CDR2 FYNNEI. This CDR3 contains 14 residues. The CDR3 here is CASTTTGLNTEAFF. DNA for the CDR3: TGTGCCAGCACCACGACAGGGCTGAACACTGAAGCTTTCTTT.

This clone occurred a few times. The chain has TRBV20-1 and TRBJ2-1, with D hard to call. Trimming pared 2 bases from V and 8 bases from J, leaving 7 bases between. The CDR3 sequence is 11 residues long. Germline V lookup: CDR1 DFQATT, CDR2 SNEGSKA (reference sequence). CDR3 amino acids: CSARRSDEQFF. CDR3 nucleotide sequence: TGCAGTGCTAGACGGTCGGATGAGCAGTTCTTC.

This clone occurred once. This chain uses TRBV6-6 with TRBJ2-5; a weak D match, TRBD1 (5 bases). The V end lost 2 bases, the J end lost 2 bases, and 12 bases lay between the germline ends. Germline CDR1 and CDR2: MNHNY and SVGAGI (reference sequence). The CDR3 length is 15 residues. CDR3 sequence (DNA): TGTGCCAGCAGTTACCCCCAGGGCCCTCAAGAGACCCAGTACTTC. Translating gives CASSYPQGPQETQYF.